One and the same sample provided the 5 T cell receptor beta chains below, sequenced in a study of Ad26.COV2.S vaccination and SARS-CoV-2 variants. The table came from immunoSEQ multiplex PCR; TCRdb's copy has only in-frame clones and leaves some out. Of roughly 350,000 clones listed, around 89% were seen once; the top ten hold 5%. The treatment denotes: around 19 received Ad26.COV2.S at low or high dose, single or two shots; roughly 5 received placebo; per-sample allocation not given. Day 63 after the first vaccine or placebo injection was the time point for sampling. The sample consisted of peripheral blood, taken in a trial of Ad26.COV2.S vaccine versus placebo. The receptors originated from a person aged 18-60 years who received the Ad26.COV2.S COVID-19 vaccine or a placebo.

This chain links TRBV5-4 with TRBJ1-3; 8 bases match TRBD1. This CDR3 spans 15 amino acids. V was clipped by 4 bases and J by 0 bases; unmatched bases: 3. Per the germline V gene, CDR1 is SGHNT and CDR2 is YYREEE (reference sequence). CDR3 amino acids: CASSPGQASGNTIYF. DNA for the CDR3: TGTGCCAGCAGCCCGGGACAGGCCTCTGGAAACACCATATATTTT.

The chain employs TRBV18 and TRBJ1-1; 7 nucleotides align to TRBD1. The CDR3 is made up of 13 amino acids. J lost 1 base, V lost 4 bases, and 0 bases had no gene match. The V gene's germline CDR1 is KGHSH and CDR2 LQKENI. CDR3 DNA: TGTGCCAGCTCACGGGACAGGAACACTGAAGCTTTCTTT. Its translation is CASSRDRNTEAFF.

The gene calls are TRBV28 and TRBJ2-7, with a weak D call TRBD1 (8 bases). Trimming removed 5 bases at V and 5 bases at J, with 19 bases between. This CDR3 is 15 amino acids long. Germline CDR1 is MDHEN and CDR2 is SYDVKM. In nucleotides, the CDR3 is TGTGCCAGCAGTATACCGACAGGGGCGGGAGACGAGCAGTACTTC. This encodes CASSIPTGAGDEQYF.

This chain joins TRBV7-9 and TRBJ2-3, with TRBD1 as a possible D gene (6 bases). Germline V gene lookup returns CDR1 SEHNR and CDR2 FQNEAQ (reference sequence). The CDR3 is 13 amino acids. Between the trimmed V and J ends, which lost 10 bases and 2 bases, there was a span of 13 bases. CDR3 residues: CATLGQHTDTQYF. The CDR3, as DNA: TGTGCCACCCTCGGACAGCACACAGATACGCAGTATTTT.

This clone was seen many times. This rearrangement joins TRBV5-6 to TRBJ1-1; no reliable D call. Trimming took off 4 bases at V and 0 bases at J, with 22 bases between the two ends. The CDR3 has 18 amino acids. Germline CDR1 reads SGHDT; CDR2 reads YYEEEE. The CDR3 region is CASSLTRSPLYMNTEAFF. CDR3 DNA: TGTGCCAGCAGCCTAACCAGGTCCCCTCTTTACATGAACACTGAAGCTTTCTTT.